This entry lists 2 T cell receptor beta chains sequenced from one sample in a study of identifying expanded T cells in peripheral blood. The repertoire was sequenced with immunoSEQ multiplex PCR; TCRdb's copy has only in-frame clones and lacks some. This table holds around 91,000 clones, 88% found once. Sequenced input: blood. Receptors were obtained from a person between 18 and 70 years old in good health.

The chain carries TRBV6-6 and TRBJ2-5; D not resolved. The J call may not be correct, given that the DNA end is closer to TRBJ2-7. Germline CDR1 and CDR2: MNHNY and SVGAGI (reference sequence). This CDR3 spans 14 amino acids. The CDR3 DNA is TGTGCCAGCAGTTACGACACCTCCTCCTACGAGCAGTACTTC. This translates into CASSYDTSSYEQYF.

This chain connects TRBV20-1 to TRBJ2-3; a possible D gene is TRBD2 (5 bases). Trimming took 6 bases from V and 5 from J, leaving 9 bases between them. The CDR3 length is 11 residues. Germline CDR1 DFQATT, CDR2 SNEGSKA (reference sequence). CDR3 region: CSAQLGDTQYF. The DNA of the CDR3 is TGCAGTGCACAACTAGGAGATACGCAGTATTTT.